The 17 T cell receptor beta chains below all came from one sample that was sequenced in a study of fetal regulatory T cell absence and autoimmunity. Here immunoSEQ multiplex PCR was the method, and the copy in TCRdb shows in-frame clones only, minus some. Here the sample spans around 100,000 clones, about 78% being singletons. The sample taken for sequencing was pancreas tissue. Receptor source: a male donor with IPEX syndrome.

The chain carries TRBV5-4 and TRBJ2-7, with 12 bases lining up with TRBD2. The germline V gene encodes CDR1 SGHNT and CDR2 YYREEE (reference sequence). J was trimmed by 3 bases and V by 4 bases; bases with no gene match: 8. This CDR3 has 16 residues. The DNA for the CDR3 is TGTGCCAGCAGCGGAAAAGGACTAGCGGGACACTACGAGCAGTACTTC. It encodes CASSGKGLAGHYEQYF.

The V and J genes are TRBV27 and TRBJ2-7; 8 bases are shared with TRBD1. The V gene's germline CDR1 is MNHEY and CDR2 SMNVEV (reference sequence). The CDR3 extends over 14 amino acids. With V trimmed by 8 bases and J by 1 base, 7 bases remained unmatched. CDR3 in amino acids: CASHGQGESYEQYF. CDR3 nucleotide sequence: TGTGCCAGCCACGGACAGGGAGAGTCCTACGAGCAGTACTTC.

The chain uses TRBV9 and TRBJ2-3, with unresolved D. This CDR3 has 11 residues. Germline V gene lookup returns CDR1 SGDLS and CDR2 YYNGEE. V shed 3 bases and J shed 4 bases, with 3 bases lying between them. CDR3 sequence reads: CASSDSDTQYF. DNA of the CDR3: TGTGCCAGCAGCGACTCAGATACGCAGTATTTT. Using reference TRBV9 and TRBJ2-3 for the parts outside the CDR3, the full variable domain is DSGVTQTPKHLITATGQRVTLRCSPRSGDLSVYWYQQSLDQGLQFLIQYYNGEERAKGNILERFSAQQFPDLHSELNLSSLELGDSALYFCASSDSDTQYFGPGTRLTVL.

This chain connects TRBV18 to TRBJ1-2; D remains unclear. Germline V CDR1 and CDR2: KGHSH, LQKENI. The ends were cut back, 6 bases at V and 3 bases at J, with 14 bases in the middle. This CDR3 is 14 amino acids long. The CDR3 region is CASSWSDGYYGYTF. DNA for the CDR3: TGTGCCAGCTCCTGGTCGGACGGATACTATGGCTACACCTTC.

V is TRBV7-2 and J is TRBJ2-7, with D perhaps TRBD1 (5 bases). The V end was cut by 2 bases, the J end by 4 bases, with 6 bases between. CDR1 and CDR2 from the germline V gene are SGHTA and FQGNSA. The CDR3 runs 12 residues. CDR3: CASSLQGYEQYF. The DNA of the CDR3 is TGTGCCAGCAGCTTACAGGGATACGAGCAGTACTTC.

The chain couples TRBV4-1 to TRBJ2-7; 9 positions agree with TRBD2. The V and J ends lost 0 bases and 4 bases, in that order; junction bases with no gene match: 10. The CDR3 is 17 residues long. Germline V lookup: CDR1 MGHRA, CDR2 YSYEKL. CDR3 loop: CASSQEGLAGGIYEQYF. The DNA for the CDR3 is TGCGCCAGCAGCCAAGAGGGACTTGCGGGAGGGATTTACGAGCAGTACTTC.

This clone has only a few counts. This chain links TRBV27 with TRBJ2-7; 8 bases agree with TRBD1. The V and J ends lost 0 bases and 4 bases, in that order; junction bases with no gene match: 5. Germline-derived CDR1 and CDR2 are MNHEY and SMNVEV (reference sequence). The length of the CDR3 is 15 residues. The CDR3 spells CASSLSRTGWYEQYF. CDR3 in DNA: TGTGCCAGCAGTTTATCCCGGACAGGGTGGTACGAGCAGTACTTC.

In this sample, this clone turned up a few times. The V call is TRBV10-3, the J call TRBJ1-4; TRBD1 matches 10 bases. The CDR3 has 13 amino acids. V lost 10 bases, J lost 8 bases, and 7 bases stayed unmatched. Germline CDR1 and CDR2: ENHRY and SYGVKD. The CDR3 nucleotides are TGTGCCACCTTGACAGGGGGCGGGGAAAAACTGTTTTTT. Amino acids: CATLTGGGEKLFF.

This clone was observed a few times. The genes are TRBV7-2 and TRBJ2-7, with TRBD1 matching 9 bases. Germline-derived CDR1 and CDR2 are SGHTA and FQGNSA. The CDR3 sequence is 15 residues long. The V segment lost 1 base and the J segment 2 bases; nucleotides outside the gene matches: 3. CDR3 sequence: CASSLEGTGPYEQYF. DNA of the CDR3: TGTGCCAGCAGCTTAGAGGGGACAGGGCCCTACGAGCAGTACTTC.

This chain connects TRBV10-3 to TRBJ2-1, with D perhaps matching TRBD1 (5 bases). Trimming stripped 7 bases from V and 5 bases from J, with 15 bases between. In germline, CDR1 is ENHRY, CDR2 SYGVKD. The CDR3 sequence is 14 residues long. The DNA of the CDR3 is TGTGCCATCAAAAAACCAGGGTCAAACAATGAGCAGTTCTTC. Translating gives CAIKKPGSNNEQFF.

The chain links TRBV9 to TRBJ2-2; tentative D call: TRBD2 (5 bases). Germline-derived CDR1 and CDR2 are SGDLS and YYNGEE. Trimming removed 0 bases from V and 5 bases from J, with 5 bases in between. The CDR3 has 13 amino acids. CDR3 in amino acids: CASSVGTTGELFF. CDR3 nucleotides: TGTGCCAGCAGCGTAGGGACTACCGGGGAGCTGTTTTTT. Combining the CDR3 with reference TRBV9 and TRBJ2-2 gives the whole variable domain DSGVTQTPKHLITATGQRVTLRCSPRSGDLSVYWYQQSLDQGLQFLIQYYNGEERAKGNILERFSAQQFPDLHSELNLSSLELGDSALYFCASSVGTTGELFFGEGSRLTVL.

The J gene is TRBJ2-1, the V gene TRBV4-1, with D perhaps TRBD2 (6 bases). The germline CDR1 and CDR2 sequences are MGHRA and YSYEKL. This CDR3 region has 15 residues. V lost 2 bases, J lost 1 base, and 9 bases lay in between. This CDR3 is CASSQHGGSYNEQFF. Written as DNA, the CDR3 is TGCGCCAGCAGCCAACACGGGGGATCCTACAATGAGCAGTTCTTC.

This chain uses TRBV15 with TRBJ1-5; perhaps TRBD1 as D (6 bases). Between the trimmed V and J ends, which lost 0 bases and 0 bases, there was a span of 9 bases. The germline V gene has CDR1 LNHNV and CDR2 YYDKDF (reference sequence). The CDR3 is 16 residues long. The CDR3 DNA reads TGTGCCACCAGCAGAGACCGGGGGCTTAGCAATCAGCCCCAGCATTTT. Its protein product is CATSRDRGLSNQPQHF.

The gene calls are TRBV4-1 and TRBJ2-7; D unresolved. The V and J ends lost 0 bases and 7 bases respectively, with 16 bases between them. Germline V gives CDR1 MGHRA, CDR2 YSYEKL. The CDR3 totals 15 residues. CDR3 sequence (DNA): TGCGCCAGCAGCCAAGAGACACATTTGCTGGGGGAGCAGTACTTC. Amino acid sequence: CASSQETHLLGEQYF.

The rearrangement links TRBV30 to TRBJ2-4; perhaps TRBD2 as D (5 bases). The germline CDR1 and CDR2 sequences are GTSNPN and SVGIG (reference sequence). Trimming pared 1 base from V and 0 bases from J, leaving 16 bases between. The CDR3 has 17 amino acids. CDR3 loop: CAWSGKRRGIAKNIQYF. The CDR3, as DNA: TGTGCCTGGAGTGGAAAAAGACGGGGAATAGCCAAAAACATTCAGTACTTC.

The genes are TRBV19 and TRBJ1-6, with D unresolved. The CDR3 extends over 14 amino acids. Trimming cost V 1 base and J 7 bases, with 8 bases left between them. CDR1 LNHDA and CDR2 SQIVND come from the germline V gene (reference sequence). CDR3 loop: CASSIGGRNSPLHF. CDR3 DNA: TGTGCCAGTAGTATAGGAGGGAGGAATTCACCCCTCCACTTT.

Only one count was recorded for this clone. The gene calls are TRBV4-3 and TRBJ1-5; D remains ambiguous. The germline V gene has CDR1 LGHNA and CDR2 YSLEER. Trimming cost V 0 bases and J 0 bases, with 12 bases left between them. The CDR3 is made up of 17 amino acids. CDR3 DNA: TGCGCCAGCAGCCAAGATGCCAGGTCTTATAGCAATCAGCCCCAGCATTTT. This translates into CASSQDARSYSNQPQHF.